These T cell receptor beta chains were read from a single sample in a study of CD8 T cells in ankylosing spondylitis. TCRdb used MiXCR to reprocess the 5' RACE reads, holding one entry per CDR3 protein. Of 350,000 to 550,000 distinct CDR3 sequences detected, roughly 27% appear once; the ten largest clones hold about 0.9%. Material: blood, either unsorted or a sorted T cell fraction (not recorded which). These TCRs come from a male donor with ankylosing spondylitis. Both conserved end residues are part of each CDR3. A D gene is named only where the DNA matches it firmly. Not every row has a clone size; where given, it reads once, few, many or a size class.

>NA|TRBV5-1|TRBJ2-3|once
CASSLEAPGTDTQYF
TGCGCCAGCAGCTTGGAGGCCCCCGGCACAGATACGCAGTATTTT
>NA|TRBV10-3|TRBJ1-6|NA
CAIHRDLGSPLHF
TGTGCCATCCACCGGGATTTAGGTTCACCCCTCCACTTT
>NA|TRBV11-2|TRBJ2-3|NA
CASSRQRVTDTQYF
TGTGCCAGCAGCCGACAGCGGGTTACAGATACGCAGTATTTT
>NA|TRBV30|TRBJ2-3|NA
CAWSVGWPGAGTDTQYF
TGTGCCTGGAGTGTAGGGTGGCCGGGAGCAGGCACAGATACGCAGTATTTT
>NA|TRBV2|TRBJ1-5|NA
CASSVGGNQPQHF
TGTGCCAGCAGTGTAGGTGGGAATCAGCCCCAGCATTTT
>NA|TRBV10-3|TRBJ2-5|NA
CAISEVARGKETQYF
TGTGCCATCAGTGAAGTCGCCCGGGGAAAAGAGACCCAGTACTTC
>TRBD2|TRBV20-1|TRBJ2-2|few
CSAATSGEGIGELFF
TGCAGTGCTGCCACTAGCGGAGAGGGAATCGGGGAGCTGTTTTTT
>TRBD2|TRBV2|TRBJ2-3|few
CASKSGRFTDTQYF
TGTGCCAGCAAGAGCGGGAGGTTCACAGATACGCAGTATTTT
>NA|TRBV9|TRBJ2-2|NA
CASSVVVRPGHGELFF
TGTGCCAGCAGCGTAGTAGTCCGGCCTGGGCACGGGGAGCTGTTTTTT
>TRBD2|TRBV4-1|TRBJ2-3|NA
CASSQDREGDDTQYF
TGCGCCAGCAGCCAAGATCGGGAGGGCGATGATACGCAGTATTTT
>NA|TRBV6-5|TRBJ2-2|few
CASSWLHNTGELFF
TGTGCCAGCAGTTGGCTACATAACACCGGGGAGCTGTTTTTT
>NA|TRBV10-3|TRBJ1-5|few
CAISEEGGNQPQHF
TGTGCCATCAGTGAGGAAGGGGGCAATCAGCCCCAGCATTTT
>TRBD2|TRBV9|TRBJ2-5|NA
CASSVDTSAQETQYF
TGTGCCAGCAGCGTAGATACTAGCGCCCAAGAGACCCAGTACTTC
>NA|TRBV10-3|TRBJ2-1|few
CAISGRGGVDNEQFF
TGTGCCATCAGTGGCAGGGGAGGGGTCGACAATGAGCAGTTCTTC
>NA|TRBV12-3/TRBV12-4|TRBJ1-2|few
CASSIQEGWGYTF
TGTGCCAGCAGTATCCAGGAGGGTTGGGGCTACACCTTC
>TRBD2|TRBV2|TRBJ2-1|few
CASSERTSSDEQFF
TGTGCCAGCAGTGAGCGGACTAGTTCTGATGAGCAGTTCTTC
>NA|TRBV20-1|TRBJ2-1|NA
CSARGGAAEQFF
TGCAGTGCTAGAGGAGGGGCTGCTGAGCAGTTCTTC
>TRBD1|TRBV3-1|TRBJ1-5|NA
CASSRQGAGQPQHF
TGTGCCAGCAGCCGACAGGGGGCCGGTCAGCCCCAGCATTTT
>NA|TRBV30|TRBJ1-1|NA
CAWSAEVGTEAFF
TGTGCCTGGAGCGCGGAGGTGGGCACTGAAGCTTTCTTT
>TRBD1|TRBV7-9|TRBJ2-1|NA
CASSLKGQMDYNEQFF
TGTGCCAGCAGCTTAAAGGGACAGATGGACTACAATGAGCAGTTCTTC
>NA|TRBV12-3/TRBV12-4|TRBJ2-6|NA
CASSARGTGANVLTF
TGTGCCAGCAGTGCCCGGGGGACTGGGGCCAACGTCCTGACTTTC
>TRBD2|TRBV20-1|TRBJ2-1|NA
CSALTTGGGNEQFF
TGCAGTGCTCTAACGACGGGGGGAGGCAATGAGCAGTTCTTC
>NA|TRBV5-1|TRBJ2-3|NA
CASSLGRWEPPTDTQYF
TGCGCCAGCAGCCTGGGTCGGTGGGAGCCACCCACAGATACGCAGTATTTT
>NA|TRBV28|TRBJ1-2|NA
CASSPLGNYGYTF
TGTGCCAGCAGCCCCCTGGGAAACTATGGCTACACCTTC
>NA|TRBV7-2|TRBJ1-5|NA
CASSLWGWGSNQPQHF
TGTGCCAGCAGCTTATGGGGGTGGGGGAGCAATCAGCCCCAGCATTTT
>TRBD2|TRBV29-1|TRBJ2-2|few
CSVDRGRGNTGELFF
TGCAGCGTTGATCGCGGGAGGGGTAACACCGGGGAGCTGTTTTTT
>TRBD1|TRBV10-3|TRBJ1-1|few
CAISEPGQINTEAFF
TGTGCCATCAGTGAACCGGGACAGATTAACACTGAAGCTTTCTTT
>TRBD2|TRBV20-1|TRBJ2-1|NA
CSAPRLANEQFF
TGCAGTGCTCCGCGACTAGCCAATGAGCAGTTCTTC
>NA|TRBV12-3/TRBV12-4|TRBJ1-6|few
CASSLVGSPLHF
TGTGCCAGCAGTTTAGTGGGTTCACCCCTCCACTTT
>TRBD2|TRBV20-1|TRBJ2-7|few
CSGEGPGTYEQYF
TGCAGTGGGGAGGGTCCAGGGACCTACGAGCAGTACTTC
>TRBD2|TRBV7-8|TRBJ2-3|few
CASSSRGGGDTQYF
TGTGCCAGCAGTTCGAGGGGCGGGGGAGATACGCAGTATTTT
>NA|TRBV6-1|TRBJ1-5|few
CATDGQSPRRNQPQHF
TGTGCCACCGATGGACAGTCACCCCGAAGGAATCAGCCCCAGCATTTT
>NA|TRBV5-1|TRBJ2-1|NA
CASSLEVSEQFF
TGCGCCAGCAGCTTGGAGGTCAGTGAGCAGTTCTTC
>TRBD1|TRBV12-3/TRBV12-4|TRBJ1-5|few
CASSKGGGQGAQPQHF
TGTGCCAGCAGTAAAGGGGGGGGACAGGGGGCCCAGCCCCAGCATTTT
>NA|TRBV5-1|TRBJ2-5|few
CASSLAAPPGETQYF
TGCGCCAGCAGCTTGGCGGCTCCTCCGGGAGAGACCCAGTACTTC
>NA|TRBV7-8|TRBJ2-3|few
CATRDLYLRSTDTQYF
TGTGCCACCCGGGACCTTTATTTACGTAGCACAGATACGCAGTATTTT
>TRBD1|TRBV10-3|TRBJ2-7|NA
CAIGARGLFYEQYF
TGTGCCATCGGGGCCAGGGGGCTTTTCTACGAGCAGTACTTC
>NA|TRBV14|TRBJ2-1|NA
CASSQDSHNEQFF
TGTGCCAGCAGCCAAGATAGTCACAATGAGCAGTTCTTC
>NA|TRBV2|TRBJ1-1|few
CATPSGTEAFF
TGTGCCACCCCTTCGGGCACTGAAGCTTTCTTT
>NA|TRBV12-3/TRBV12-4|TRBJ2-1|NA
CASNTWLGQRNNEQFF
TGTGCCAGCAACACCTGGCTCGGCCAGAGGAACAATGAGCAGTTCTTC
>NA|TRBV20-1|TRBJ2-7|few
CSARGQGPYEQYF
TGCAGTGCTAGAGGTCAGGGCCCCTACGAGCAGTACTTC
>NA|TRBV2|TRBJ2-1|few
CASRLGGPWNNEQFF
TGTGCCAGCAGATTAGGAGGTCCCTGGAACAATGAGCAGTTCTTC
>NA|TRBV12-3/TRBV12-4|TRBJ1-6|few
CASSLALEYSPLHF
TGTGCCAGCAGTTTAGCGCTGGAGTATTCACCCCTCCACTTT
>NA|TRBV29-1|TRBJ2-1|NA
CSVELSAQGMNEQFF
TGCAGCGTTGAACTGTCCGCACAGGGCATGAATGAGCAGTTCTTC
>TRBD2|TRBV18|TRBJ2-1|NA
CASSPPGLAGWEQFF
TGTGCCAGCTCACCCCCGGGACTAGCGGGATGGGAGCAGTTCTTC
>NA|TRBV20-1|TRBJ2-7|NA
CSASTTYEQYF
TGCAGTGCGTCGACTACCTACGAGCAGTACTTC
>NA|TRBV5-1|TRBJ2-3|few
CASSLAQDTDTQYF
TGCGCCAGCAGCTTGGCCCAGGACACAGATACGCAGTATTTT
>TRBD1|TRBV3-1|TRBJ1-2|NA
CASSVTGANGYTF
TGTGCCAGCAGCGTGACAGGGGCTAATGGCTACACCTTC
>NA|TRBV29-1|TRBJ2-6|NA
CSVASGANVLTF
TGCAGCGTAGCCTCTGGGGCCAACGTCCTGACTTTC